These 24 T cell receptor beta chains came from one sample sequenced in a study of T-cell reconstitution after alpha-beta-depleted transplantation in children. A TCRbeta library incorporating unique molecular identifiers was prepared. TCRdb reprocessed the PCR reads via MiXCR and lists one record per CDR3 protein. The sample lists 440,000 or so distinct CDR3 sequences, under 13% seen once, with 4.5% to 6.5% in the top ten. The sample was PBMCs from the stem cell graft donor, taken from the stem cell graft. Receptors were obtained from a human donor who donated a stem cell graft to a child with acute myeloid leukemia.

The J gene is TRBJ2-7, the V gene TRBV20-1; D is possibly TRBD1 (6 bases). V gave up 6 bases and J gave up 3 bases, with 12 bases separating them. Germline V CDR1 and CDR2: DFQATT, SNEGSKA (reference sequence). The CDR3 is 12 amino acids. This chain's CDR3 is CSAKDSFYEQYF. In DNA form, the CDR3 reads TGCAGTGCGAAGGACAGTTTCTACGAGCAGTACTTC.

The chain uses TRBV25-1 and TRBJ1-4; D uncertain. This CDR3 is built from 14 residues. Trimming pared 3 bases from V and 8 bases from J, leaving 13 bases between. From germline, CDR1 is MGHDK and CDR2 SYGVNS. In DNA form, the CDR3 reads TGTGCCAGCAGTGACTCTCGGGAAGTGGAAAAACTGTTTTTT. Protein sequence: CASSDSREVEKLFF.

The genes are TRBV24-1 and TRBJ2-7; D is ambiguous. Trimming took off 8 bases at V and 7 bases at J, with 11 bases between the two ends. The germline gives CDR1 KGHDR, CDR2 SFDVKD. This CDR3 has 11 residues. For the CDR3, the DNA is TGTGCCACCACCCGACCGTCTGAGCAGTACGTC. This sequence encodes CATTRPSEQYV.

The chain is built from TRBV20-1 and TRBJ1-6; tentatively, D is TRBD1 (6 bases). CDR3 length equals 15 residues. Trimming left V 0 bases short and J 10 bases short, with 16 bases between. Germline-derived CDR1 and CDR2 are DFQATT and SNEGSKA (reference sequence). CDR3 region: CSAREPQGPGSPLHF. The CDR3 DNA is TGCAGTGCTAGAGAGCCCCAGGGGCCCGGGTCACCCCTCCACTTT.

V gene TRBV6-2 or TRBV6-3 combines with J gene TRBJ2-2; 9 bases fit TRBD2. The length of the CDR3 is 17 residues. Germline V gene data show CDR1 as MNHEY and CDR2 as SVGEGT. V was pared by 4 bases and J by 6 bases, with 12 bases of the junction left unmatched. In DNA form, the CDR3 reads TGTGCCAGCAGTTTACCTAGCGGGAACCTCTTCGCCGGGGAGCTGTTTTTT. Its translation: CASSLPSGNLFAGELFF.

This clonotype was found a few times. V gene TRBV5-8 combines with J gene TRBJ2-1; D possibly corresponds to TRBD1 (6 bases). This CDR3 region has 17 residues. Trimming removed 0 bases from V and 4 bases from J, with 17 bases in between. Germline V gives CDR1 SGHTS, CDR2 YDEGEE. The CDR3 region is CASSLAQGTQRYNEQFF. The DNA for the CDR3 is TGTGCCAGCAGCTTGGCACAGGGAACCCAAAGGTACAATGAGCAGTTCTTC.

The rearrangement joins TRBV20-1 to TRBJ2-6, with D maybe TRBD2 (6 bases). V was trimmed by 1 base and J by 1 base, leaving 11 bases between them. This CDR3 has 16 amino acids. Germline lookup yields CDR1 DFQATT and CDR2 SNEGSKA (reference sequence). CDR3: CSARGAGRSGANVLTF. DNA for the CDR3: TGCAGTGCTAGAGGCGCAGGGAGGTCTGGGGCCAACGTCCTGACTTTC.

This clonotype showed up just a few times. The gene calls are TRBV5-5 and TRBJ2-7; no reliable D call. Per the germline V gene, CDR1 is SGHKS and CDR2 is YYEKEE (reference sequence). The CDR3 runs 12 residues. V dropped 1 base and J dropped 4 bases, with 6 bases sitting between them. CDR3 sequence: CASSLSDYEQYV. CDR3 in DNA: TGTGCCAGCAGCTTGTCCGATTACGAGCAGTACGTC.

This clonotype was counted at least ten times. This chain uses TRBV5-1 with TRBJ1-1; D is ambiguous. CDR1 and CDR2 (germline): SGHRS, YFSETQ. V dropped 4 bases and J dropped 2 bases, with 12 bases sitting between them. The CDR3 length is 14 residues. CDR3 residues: CASSPWTENTEAFF. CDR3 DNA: TGCGCCAGCAGCCCCTGGACGGAAAACACTGAAGCTTTCTTT.

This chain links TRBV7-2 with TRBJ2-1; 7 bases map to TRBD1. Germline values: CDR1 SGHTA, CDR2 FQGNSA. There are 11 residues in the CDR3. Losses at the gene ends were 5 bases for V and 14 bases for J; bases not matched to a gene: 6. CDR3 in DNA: TGTGCCAGCAGCCCAGGGGGTGGAAAGTTCTTC. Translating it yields CASSPGGGKFF.

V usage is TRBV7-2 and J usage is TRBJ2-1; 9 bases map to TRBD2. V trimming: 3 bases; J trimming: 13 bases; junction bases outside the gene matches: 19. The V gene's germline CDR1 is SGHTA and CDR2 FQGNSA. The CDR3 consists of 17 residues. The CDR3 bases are TGTGCCAGCAGCTTCAACATCCCGGGACTAGCCGGAGATAGACAGTTCTTC. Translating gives CASSFNIPGLAGDRQFF. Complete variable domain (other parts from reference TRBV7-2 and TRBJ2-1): GAGVSQSPSNKVTEKGKDVELRCDPISGHTALYWYRQSLGQGLEFLIYFQGNSAPDKSGLPSDRFSAERTGGSVSTLTIQRTQQEDSAVYLCASSFNIPGLAGDRQFFGPGTRLTVL.

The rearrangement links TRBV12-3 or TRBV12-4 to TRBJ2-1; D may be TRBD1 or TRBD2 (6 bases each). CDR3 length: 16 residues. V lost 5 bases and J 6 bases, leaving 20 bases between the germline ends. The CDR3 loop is CASSPQTLRGGNEQFF. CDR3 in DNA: TGTGCCAGCAGTCCGCAGACCCTCAGGGGAGGCAATGAGCAGTTCTTC.

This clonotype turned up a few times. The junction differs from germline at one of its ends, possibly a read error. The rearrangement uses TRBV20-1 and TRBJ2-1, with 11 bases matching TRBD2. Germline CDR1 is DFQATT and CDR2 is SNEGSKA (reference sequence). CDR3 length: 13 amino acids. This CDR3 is CSTSGRYYNEQFF. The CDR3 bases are TGCAGTACTAGCGGGAGATACTACAATGAGCAGTTCTTC.

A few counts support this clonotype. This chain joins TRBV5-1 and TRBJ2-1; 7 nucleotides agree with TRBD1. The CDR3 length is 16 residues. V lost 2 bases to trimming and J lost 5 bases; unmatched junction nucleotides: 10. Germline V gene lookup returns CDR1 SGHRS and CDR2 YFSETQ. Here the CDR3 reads CASSFRQGIWNNEQFF. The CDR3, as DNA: TGCGCCAGCAGCTTCCGACAGGGAATATGGAACAATGAGCAGTTCTTC.

CDR3 sequence reads: CSAEPLGGGSYNEQFF. The CDR3 bases are TGCAGTGCTGAACCTCTAGGGGGGGGCTCCTACAATGAGCAGTTCTTC. The chain combines TRBV20-1 with TRBJ2-1; D perhaps matches TRBD2 (7 bases). The V gene lost 5 bases and the J gene lost 0 bases, with 17 bases spanning the gap. The CDR3 is made up of 16 amino acids. Germline CDR1 is DFQATT and CDR2 is SNEGSKA (reference sequence).

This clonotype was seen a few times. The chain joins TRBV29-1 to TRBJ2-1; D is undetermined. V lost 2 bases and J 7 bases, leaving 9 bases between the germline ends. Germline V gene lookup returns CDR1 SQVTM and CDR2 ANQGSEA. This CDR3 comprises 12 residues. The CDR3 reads CSVEKGENEQFF. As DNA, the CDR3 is TGCAGCGTTGAAAAGGGTGAAAATGAGCAGTTCTTC.

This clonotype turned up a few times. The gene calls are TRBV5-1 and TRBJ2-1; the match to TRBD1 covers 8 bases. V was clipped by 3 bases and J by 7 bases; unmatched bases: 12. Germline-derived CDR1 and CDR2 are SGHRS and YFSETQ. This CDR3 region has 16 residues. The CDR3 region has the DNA TGCGCCAGCAGCTCCCTACCGGGACAGGTGGGGAATGAGCAGTTCTTC. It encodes CASSSLPGQVGNEQFF. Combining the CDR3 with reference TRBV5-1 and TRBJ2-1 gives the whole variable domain KAGVTQTPRYLIKTRGQQVTLSCSPISGHRSVSWYQQTPGQGLQFLFEYFSETQRNKGNFPGRFSGRQFSNSRSEMNVSTLELGDSALYLCASSSLPGQVGNEQFFGPGTRLTVL.

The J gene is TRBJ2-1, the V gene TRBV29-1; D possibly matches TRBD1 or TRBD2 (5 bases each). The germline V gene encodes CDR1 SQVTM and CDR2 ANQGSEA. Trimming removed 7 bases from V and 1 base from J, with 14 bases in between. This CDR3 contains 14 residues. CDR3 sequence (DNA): TGCAGCGCCCTCCAGGGAGTTTCCTACAATGAGCAGTTCTTC. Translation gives CSALQGVSYNEQFF.

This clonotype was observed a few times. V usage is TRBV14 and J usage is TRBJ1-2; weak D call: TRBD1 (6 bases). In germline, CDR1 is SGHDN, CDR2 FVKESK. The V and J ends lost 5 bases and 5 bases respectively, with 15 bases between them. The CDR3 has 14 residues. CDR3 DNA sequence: TGTGCCAGCAGCGAACAACAGGGACGGTATGGCTACACCTTC. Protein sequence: CASSEQQGRYGYTF.

CDR3: CSASAVGVGKGQYF. The CDR3 region has the DNA TGCAGTGCTTCGGCTGTGGGAGTGGGTAAGGGGCAGTACTTC. The V and J genes are TRBV20-1 and TRBJ2-7, with a possible D match to TRBD2 (5 bases). The V end lost 5 bases, the J end lost 9 bases, and 23 bases lay between the germline ends. The CDR3 runs 14 residues. Germline V CDR1 and CDR2: DFQATT, SNEGSKA (reference sequence).

Here the CDR3 DNA reads TGTGCCAGCAGTTCTCTTGGGGGAAAGCAGTTCTTC. This gives the protein CASSSLGGKQFF. The chain joins TRBV6-2 or TRBV6-3 to TRBJ2-1; D may correspond to TRBD1 or TRBD2 (5 bases each). V shed 4 bases and J shed 11 bases, with 12 bases lying between them. Looked up from germline, CDR1 is MNHEY and CDR2 is SVGEGT. There are 12 residues in the CDR3.

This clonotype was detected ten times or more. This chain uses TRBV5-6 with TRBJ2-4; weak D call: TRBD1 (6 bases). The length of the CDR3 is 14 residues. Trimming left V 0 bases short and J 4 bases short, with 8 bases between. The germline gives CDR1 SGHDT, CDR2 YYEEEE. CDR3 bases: TGTGCCAGCAGCTTGGCAGGGGCGAAAAACATTCAGTACTTC. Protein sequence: CASSLAGAKNIQYF. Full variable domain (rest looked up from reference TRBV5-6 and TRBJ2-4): DAGVTQSPTHLIKTRGQQVTLRCSPKSGHDTVSWYQQALGQGPQFIFQYYEEEERQRGNFPDRFSGHQFPNYSSELNVNALLLGDSALYLCASSLAGAKNIQYFGAGTRLSVL.

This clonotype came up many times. As DNA, the CDR3 is TGCAGTGCGAGTGAAGCTTTCTTT. This codes for CSASEAFF. The chain employs TRBV29-1 and TRBJ1-1; D is uncertain. The CDR3 is made up of 8 amino acids. CDR1 SQVTM and CDR2 ANQGSEA come from the germline V gene.

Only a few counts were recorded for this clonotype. The DNA for the CDR3 is TGTGCCAGCAGCGTGGCGGTGAGATCCTACAATGAGCAGTTCTTC. This encodes CASSVAVRSYNEQFF. The chain recombines TRBV9 with TRBJ2-1; D is unresolved. Trimming took off 2 bases at V and 1 base at J, with 10 bases between the two ends. The length of the CDR3 is 15 residues. CDR1 and CDR2 from the germline V gene are SGDLS and YYNGEE.